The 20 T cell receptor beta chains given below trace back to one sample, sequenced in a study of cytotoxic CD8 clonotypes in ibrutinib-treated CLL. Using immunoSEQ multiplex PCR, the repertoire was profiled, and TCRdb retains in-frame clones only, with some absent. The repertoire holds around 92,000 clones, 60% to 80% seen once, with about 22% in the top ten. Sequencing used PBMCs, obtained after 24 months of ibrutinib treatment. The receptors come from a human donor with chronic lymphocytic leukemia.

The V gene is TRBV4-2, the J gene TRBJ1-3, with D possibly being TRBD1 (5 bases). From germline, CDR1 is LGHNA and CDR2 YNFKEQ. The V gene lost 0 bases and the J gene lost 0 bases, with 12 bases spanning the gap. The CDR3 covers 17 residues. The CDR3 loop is CASSQDGTASSGNTIYF. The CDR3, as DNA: TGTGCCAGCAGCCAAGACGGGACTGCAAGCTCTGGAAACACCATATATTTT.

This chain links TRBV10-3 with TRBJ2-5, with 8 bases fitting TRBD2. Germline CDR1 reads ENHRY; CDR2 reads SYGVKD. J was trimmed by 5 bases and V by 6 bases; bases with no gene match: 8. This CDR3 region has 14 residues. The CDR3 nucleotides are TGTGCCATCAGACGAGCGGGGGCCGGGGAGACCCAGTACTTC. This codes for CAIRRAGAGETQYF.

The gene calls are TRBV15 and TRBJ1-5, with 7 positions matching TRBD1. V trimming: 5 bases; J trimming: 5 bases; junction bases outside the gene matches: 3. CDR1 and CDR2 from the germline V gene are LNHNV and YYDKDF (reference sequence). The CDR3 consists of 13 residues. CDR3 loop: CATSRDSHQPQHF. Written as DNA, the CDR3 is TGTGCCACCAGCCGGGACAGTCATCAGCCCCAGCATTTT.

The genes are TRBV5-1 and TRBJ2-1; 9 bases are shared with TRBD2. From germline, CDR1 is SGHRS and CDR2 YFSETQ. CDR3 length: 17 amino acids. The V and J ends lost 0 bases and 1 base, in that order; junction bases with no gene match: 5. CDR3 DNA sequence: TGCGCCAGCAGCTTGGTACCGCGGGAGGGGTCCTACAATGAGCAGTTCTTC. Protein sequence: CASSLVPREGSYNEQFF.

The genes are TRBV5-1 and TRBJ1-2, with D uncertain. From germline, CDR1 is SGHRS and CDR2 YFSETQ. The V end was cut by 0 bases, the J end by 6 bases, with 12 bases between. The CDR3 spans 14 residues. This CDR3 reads CASSLENMYNGYTF. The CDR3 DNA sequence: TGCGCCAGCAGCTTGGAGAATATGTATAATGGCTACACCTTC.

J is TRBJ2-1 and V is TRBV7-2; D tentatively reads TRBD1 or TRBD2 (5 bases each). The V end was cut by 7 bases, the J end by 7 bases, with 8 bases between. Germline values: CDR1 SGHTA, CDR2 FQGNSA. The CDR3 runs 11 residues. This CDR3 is CASTGANEQFF. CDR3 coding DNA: TGTGCCAGCACCGGGGCGAATGAGCAGTTCTTC.

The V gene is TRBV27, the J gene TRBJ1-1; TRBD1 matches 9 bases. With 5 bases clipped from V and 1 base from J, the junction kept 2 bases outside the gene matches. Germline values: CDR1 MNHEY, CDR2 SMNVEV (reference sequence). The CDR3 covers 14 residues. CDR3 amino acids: CASSVQGANTEAFF. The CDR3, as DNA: TGTGCCAGCAGTGTACAGGGGGCGAACACTGAAGCTTTCTTT.

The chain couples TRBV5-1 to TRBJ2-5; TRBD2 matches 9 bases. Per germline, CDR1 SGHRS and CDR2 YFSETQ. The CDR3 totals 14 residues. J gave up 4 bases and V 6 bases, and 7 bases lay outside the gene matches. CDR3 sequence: CASTLELAGETQYF. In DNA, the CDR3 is TGCGCCAGCACACTCGAACTAGCGGGAGAGACCCAGTACTTC.

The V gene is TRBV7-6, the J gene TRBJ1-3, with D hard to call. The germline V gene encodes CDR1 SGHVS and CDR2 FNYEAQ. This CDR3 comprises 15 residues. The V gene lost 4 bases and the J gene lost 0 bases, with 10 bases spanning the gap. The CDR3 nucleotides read TGTGCCAGCAGCTCAGAACTTATCTCTGGAAACACCATATATTTT. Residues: CASSSELISGNTIYF.

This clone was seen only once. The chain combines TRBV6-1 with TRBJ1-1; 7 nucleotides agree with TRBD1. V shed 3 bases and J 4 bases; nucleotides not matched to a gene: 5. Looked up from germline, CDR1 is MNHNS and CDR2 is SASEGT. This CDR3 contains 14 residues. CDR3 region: CASSEEGAFTEAFF. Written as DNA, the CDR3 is TGTGCCAGCAGTGAGGAGGGGGCGTTCACTGAAGCTTTCTTT.

The DNA of the CDR3 is TGTGCCAGCTCACCACCAGGGCCCCTCAACGAGCAGTACTTC. It specifies CASSPPGPLNEQYF. The V and J genes are TRBV18 and TRBJ2-7; D unresolved. Between the trimmed V and J ends, which lost 0 bases and 5 bases, there was a span of 11 bases. The CDR3 is 14 residues long. Per the germline V gene, CDR1 is KGHSH and CDR2 is LQKENI.

The CDR3 DNA sequence: TGTGCCAGCAGCTTGGGTGTAGGTGGCGGGGCCTCCGAGCAGTACTTC. This sequence encodes CASSLGVGGGASEQYF. The chain combines TRBV7-2 with TRBJ2-7; a weak D match, TRBD2 (6 bases). Germline CDR1 SGHTA, CDR2 FQGNSA. Trimming left V 3 bases short and J 6 bases short, with 21 bases between. This CDR3 has 16 residues.

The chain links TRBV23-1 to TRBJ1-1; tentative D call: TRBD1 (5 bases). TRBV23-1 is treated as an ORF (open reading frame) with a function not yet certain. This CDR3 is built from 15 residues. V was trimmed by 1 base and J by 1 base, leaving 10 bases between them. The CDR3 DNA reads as TGCGCCAGCAGTCAATTTTCAGGGCGGAACACTGAAGCTTTCTTT. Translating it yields CASSQFSGRNTEAFF.

CDR3 sequence reads: CASSLGQLDTQYF. CDR3 DNA: TGTGCCAGCAGTCTAGGACAGTTAGATACGCAGTATTTT. The chain has TRBV27 and TRBJ2-3, with D possibly being TRBD1 (6 bases). The germline V gene encodes CDR1 MNHEY and CDR2 SMNVEV (reference sequence). V was cut by 5 bases and J by 5 bases, with 11 bases left in between. The CDR3 length is 13 residues.

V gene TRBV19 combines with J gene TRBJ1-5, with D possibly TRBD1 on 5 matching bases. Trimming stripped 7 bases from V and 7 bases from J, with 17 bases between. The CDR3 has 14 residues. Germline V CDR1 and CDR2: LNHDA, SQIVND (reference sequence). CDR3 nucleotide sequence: TGTGCCAGTACCACCTTTCTAGGGGCGCAGCCCCAGCATTTT. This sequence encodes CASTTFLGAQPQHF.

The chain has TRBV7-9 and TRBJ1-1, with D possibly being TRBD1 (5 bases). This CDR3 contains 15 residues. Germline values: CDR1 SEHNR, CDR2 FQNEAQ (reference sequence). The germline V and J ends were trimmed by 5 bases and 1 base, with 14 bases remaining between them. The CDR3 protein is CASSGPDTGNTEAFF. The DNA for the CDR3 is TGTGCCAGCAGCGGCCCGGACACAGGGAACACTGAAGCTTTCTTT.

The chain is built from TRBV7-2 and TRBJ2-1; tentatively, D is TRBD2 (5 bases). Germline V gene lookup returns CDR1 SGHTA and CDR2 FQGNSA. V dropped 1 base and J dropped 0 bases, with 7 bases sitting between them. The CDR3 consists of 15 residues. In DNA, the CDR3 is TGTGCCAGCAGCTTAGGGGAGAGCTCCTACAATGAGCAGTTCTTC. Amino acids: CASSLGESSYNEQFF.

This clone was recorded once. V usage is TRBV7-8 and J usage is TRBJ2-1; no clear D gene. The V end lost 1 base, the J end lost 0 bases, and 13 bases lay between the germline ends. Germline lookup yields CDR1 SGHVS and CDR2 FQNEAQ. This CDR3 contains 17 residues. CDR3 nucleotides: TGTGCCAGCAGCTTAGTTACTTCTTACAGCTCCTACAATGAGCAGTTCTTC. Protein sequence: CASSLVTSYSSYNEQFF.

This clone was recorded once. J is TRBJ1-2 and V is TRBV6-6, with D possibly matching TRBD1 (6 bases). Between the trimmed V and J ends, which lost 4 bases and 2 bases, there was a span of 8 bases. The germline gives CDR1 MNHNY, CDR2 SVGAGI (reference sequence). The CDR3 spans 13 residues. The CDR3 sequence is CASSSQGNYGYTF. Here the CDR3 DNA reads TGTGCCAGCAGTTCGCAGGGGAACTATGGCTACACCTTC.

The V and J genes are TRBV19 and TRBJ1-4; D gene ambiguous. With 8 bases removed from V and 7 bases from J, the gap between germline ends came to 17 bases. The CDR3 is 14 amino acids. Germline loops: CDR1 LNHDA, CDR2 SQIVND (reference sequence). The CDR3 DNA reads TGTGCCAGTGGCGTTAAACGGTTTAGTGAAAAACTGTTTTTT. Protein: CASGVKRFSEKLFF.